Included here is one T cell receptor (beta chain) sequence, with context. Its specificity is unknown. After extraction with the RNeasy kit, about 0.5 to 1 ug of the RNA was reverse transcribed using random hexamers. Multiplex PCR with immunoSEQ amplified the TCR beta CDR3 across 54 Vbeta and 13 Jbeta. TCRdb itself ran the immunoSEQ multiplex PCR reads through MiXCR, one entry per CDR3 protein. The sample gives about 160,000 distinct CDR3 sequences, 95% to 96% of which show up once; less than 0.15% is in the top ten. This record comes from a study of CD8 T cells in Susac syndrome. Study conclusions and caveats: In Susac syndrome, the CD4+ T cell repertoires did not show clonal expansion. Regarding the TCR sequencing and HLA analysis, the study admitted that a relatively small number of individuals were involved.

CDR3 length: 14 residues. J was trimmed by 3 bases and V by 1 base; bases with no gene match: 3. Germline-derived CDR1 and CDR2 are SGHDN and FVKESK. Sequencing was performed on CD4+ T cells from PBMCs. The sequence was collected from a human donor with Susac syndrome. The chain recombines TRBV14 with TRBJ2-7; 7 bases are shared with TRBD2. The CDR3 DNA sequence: TGTGCCAGCAGCCAAGTAGCGGGCGACTACGAGCAGTACTTC. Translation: CASSQVAGDYEQYF. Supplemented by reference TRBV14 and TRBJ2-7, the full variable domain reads EAGVTQFPSHSVIEKGQTVTLRCDPISGHDNLYWYRRVMGKEIKFLLHFVKESKQDESGMPNNRFLAERTGGTYSTLKVQPAELEDSGVYFCASSQVAGDYEQYFGPGTRLTVT.